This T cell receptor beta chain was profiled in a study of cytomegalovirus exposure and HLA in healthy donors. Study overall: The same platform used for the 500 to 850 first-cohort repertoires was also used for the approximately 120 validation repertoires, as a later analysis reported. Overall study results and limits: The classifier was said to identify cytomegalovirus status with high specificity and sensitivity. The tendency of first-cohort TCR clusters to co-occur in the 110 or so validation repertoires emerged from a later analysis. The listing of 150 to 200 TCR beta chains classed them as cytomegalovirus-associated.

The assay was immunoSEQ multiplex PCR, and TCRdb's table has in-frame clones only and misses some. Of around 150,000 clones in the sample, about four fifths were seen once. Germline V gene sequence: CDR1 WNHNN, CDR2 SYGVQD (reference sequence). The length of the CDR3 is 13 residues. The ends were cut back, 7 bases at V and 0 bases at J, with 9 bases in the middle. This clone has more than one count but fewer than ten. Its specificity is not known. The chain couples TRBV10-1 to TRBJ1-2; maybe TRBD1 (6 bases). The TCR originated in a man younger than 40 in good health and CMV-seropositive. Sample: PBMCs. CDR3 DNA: TGCGCCAGCAAGGACAGTCCTAACTATGGCTACACCTTC. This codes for CASKDSPNYGYTF.